Detailed here is one TCR beta chain. Its specificity is not known. The data were obtained in a study of beta chain features in type 1 diabetes. The CDR3 extends over 16 amino acids. Trimming shortened V by 5 bases and J by 2 bases, and 16 bases separated the two germline ends. Germline assignment: CDR1 SGHAT and CDR2 FQNNGV. Study outcomes and limitations: In all four CD4+ subsets, TCRB CDR3 length was significantly, moderately reduced in type 1 diabetes.

All of the isolated RNA was reverse transcribed, so expressed TCRB transcripts were sequenced. Measured with immunoSEQ multiplex PCR; TCRdb has only the in-frame clones, and not every one. The repertoire holds 300,000 or so clones, with approximately 15% as singletons. The rearrangement links TRBV11-2 to TRBJ2-1; D is perhaps TRBD2 (6 bases). The receptor comes from a young woman with type 1 diabetes. The specimen sequenced was naive CD4+ T cells from blood. CDR3 DNA sequence: TGTGCCAGCAGCCGGGGACTCTTAAATCCCTACAATGAGCAGTTCTTC. Amino acids: CASSRGLLNPYNEQFF.